The 13 T cell receptor beta chains presented below share a single source sample, sequenced in a study of blood T cell repertoires in COVID-19. TCRdb's table, derived via immunoSEQ multiplex PCR, lists solely in-frame clones and lacks some. The table has about 530,000 clones, about 88% seen once. Sequencing used peripheral blood. These receptor sequences come from a woman aged 45 to 65 with COVID-19, enrolled during active disease.

Of note for this clone: This sample includes further DNA sequences coding for the same CDR3. The chain has TRBV28 and TRBJ1-1; a weak D match, TRBD1 (6 bases). CDR3 size: 13 residues. V was shortened by 6 bases and J by 3 bases, with 11 bases between the two germline ends. Germline loops: CDR1 MDHEN, CDR2 SYDVKM. The CDR3 sequence: CASSPTGYTEAFF. In DNA, the CDR3 is TGTGCCAGCAGCCCAACAGGGTACACTGAAGCTTTCTTT.

The chain couples TRBV19 to TRBJ2-1, with 7 bases matching TRBD2. CDR3 length equals 14 residues. Trimming took 11 bases from V and 7 from J; bases not matched to a gene: 14. Germline CDR1 and CDR2: LNHDA and SQIVND (reference sequence). The CDR3 here is CAPCVLAARNEQFF. The CDR3 DNA reads as TGTGCCCCGTGTGTCCTAGCGGCGAGAAATGAGCAGTTCTTC.

The chain couples TRBV11-2 to TRBJ2-7; 8 positions match TRBD1. V lost 1 base and J lost 4; bases outside the gene matches: 6. The CDR3 runs 15 residues. CDR1 and CDR2 from the germline V gene are SGHAT and FQNNGV. The CDR3 here is CASSLGAGGIYEQYF. The CDR3 DNA is TGTGCCAGCAGCTTAGGTGCAGGGGGCATATACGAGCAGTACTTC.

This chain links TRBV9 with TRBJ2-1, with a tentative D call TRBD2 (5 bases). The CDR3 consists of 14 residues. Germline loops: CDR1 SGDLS, CDR2 YYNGEE. V lost 6 bases and J lost 0, with 10 bases in between. The CDR3: CASNTGSSYNEQFF. The CDR3 nucleotides read TGTGCCAGCAATACGGGGTCCTCCTACAATGAGCAGTTCTTC.

The J gene is TRBJ1-1, the V gene TRBV4-1; the match to TRBD1 covers 7 bases. CDR1 is MGHRA, CDR2 YSYEKL, per germline. The CDR3 covers 15 residues. V shed 3 bases, J shed 2 bases, and the junction held 6 bases outside the gene matches. The CDR3 loop is CASSHSDRLNTEAFF. For the CDR3, the DNA is TGCGCCAGCAGCCACTCGGACAGGCTAAACACTGAAGCTTTCTTT.

This sequence joins TRBV19 and TRBJ1-3; 7 bases are a match to TRBD1. Germline V gene data show CDR1 as LNHDA and CDR2 as SQIVND (reference sequence). This CDR3 has 15 residues. V trimming: 3 bases; J trimming: 0 bases; junction bases outside the gene matches: 2. The CDR3 reads CASSMGQPSGNTIYF. The DNA for the CDR3 is TGTGCCAGTAGTATGGGACAGCCCTCTGGAAACACCATATATTTT. Drawing the rest from reference TRBV19 and TRBJ1-3, the complete variable domain is DGGITQSPKYLFRKEGQNVTLSCEQNLNHDAMYWYRQDPGQGLRLIYYSQIVNDFQKGDIAEGYSVSREKKESFPLTVTSAQKNPTAFYLCASSMGQPSGNTIYFGEGSWLTVV.

This chain links TRBV14 with TRBJ2-3; D remains unclear. The CDR3 has 16 residues. Trimming removed 0 bases at V and 1 base at J, with 11 bases between. Germline V gene lookup returns CDR1 SGHDN and CDR2 FVKESK. Here the CDR3 DNA reads TGTGCCAGCAGCCAAGATTCTTGGGCTGGCACAGATACGCAGTATTTT. This encodes CASSQDSWAGTDTQYF.

CDR3 amino acids: CASSLLQGPGGYTF. CDR3 sequence (DNA): TGTGCCAGCAGCTTACTTCAGGGTCCCGGTGGCTACACCTTC. This chain joins TRBV13 and TRBJ1-2, with D tentatively TRBD1 (5 bases). Germline V gene sequence: CDR1 PRHDT, CDR2 FYEKMQ (reference sequence). Trimming pared 2 bases from V and 7 bases from J, leaving 14 bases between. CDR3 length: 14 residues.

The chain recombines TRBV7-3 with TRBJ1-1; perhaps TRBD1 as D (6 bases). The CDR3 has 15 amino acids. Germline V gene data show CDR1 as SGHTA and CDR2 as FQGTGA. The ends were cut back, 5 bases at V and 1 base at J, with 14 bases in the middle. As DNA, the CDR3 is TGTGCCAGCAGCACGGACCCACAGGGGAACACTGAAGCTTTCTTT. Translation: CASSTDPQGNTEAFF.

This chain links TRBV4-1 with TRBJ1-5, with 10 bases that match TRBD1. The CDR3 is 16 amino acids. V was clipped by 3 bases and J by 6 bases; unmatched bases: 8. CDR1 MGHRA and CDR2 YSYEKL come from the germline V gene. Here the CDR3 DNA reads TGCGCCAGCAGCCAGGAGGACAGGGGGGTCGGTCAGCCCCAGCATTTT. Amino acids: CASSQEDRGVGQPQHF.

This clone came up once. The CDR3 is CASSPDRSLSYEQYF. The CDR3, as DNA: TGTGCCAGCAGCCCTGACAGATCCCTCTCCTACGAGCAGTACTTC. V is TRBV9 and J is TRBJ2-7; D perhaps matches TRBD1 (5 bases). Trimming left V 4 bases short and J 0 bases short, with 14 bases between. The CDR3 contains 15 residues. Germline values: CDR1 SGDLS, CDR2 YYNGEE.

Only a few counts were recorded for this clone. The chain uses TRBV27 and TRBJ1-1; no firm D call. The length of the CDR3 is 14 residues. V dropped 0 bases and J dropped 4 bases, with 9 bases sitting between them. The germline gives CDR1 MNHEY, CDR2 SMNVEV (reference sequence). The CDR3 DNA reads as TGTGCCAGCAGTTTATCAGACGGAGTCACTGAAGCTTTCTTT. This gives the protein CASSLSDGVTEAFF.

A single count supports this clone. The chain employs TRBV6-6 and TRBJ2-3, with 8 bases identical to TRBD2. Germline V gives CDR1 MNHNY, CDR2 SVGAGI (reference sequence). Trimming took 5 bases from V and 1 from J; bases not matched to a gene: 11. CDR3 length equals 17 residues. The CDR3, as DNA: TGTGCCAGCAGTCACGACGGGGGGGAGGTTCGCACAGATACGCAGTATTTT. Its translation is CASSHDGGEVRTDTQYF.